This T cell receptor (beta chain) was observed in a study of T-cell reconstitution after alpha-beta-depleted transplantation in children. Study-level results: From surviving recipient T cells and thymic progenitors came the high day-60 TCRbeta diversity observed in some patients. Several hundred expanded graft clones reportedly were the source of alpha-beta T cells about two months after transplant. From newly produced T cells came most of the T-cell counts and diversity one year after transplant.

CDR3 length: 13 amino acids. Trimming shortened V by 10 bases and J by 0 bases, and 12 bases separated the two germline ends. Germline values: CDR1 LNHDA, CDR2 SQIVND (reference sequence). Preparation of the TCRbeta library involved a method that used unique molecular identifiers. TCRdb re-derived calls from the PCR reads in MiXCR, one entry per CDR3 protein. Of hundreds of thousands of distinct CDR3 sequences listed, approximately 17% are singletons. Turning to this clonotype: What it binds is unknown.

The receptor was isolated from a male patient aged 2-15 years who had a stem cell transplant for acute lymphoblastic leukemia, so the T cells may come from the graft donor. The rearrangement links TRBV19 to TRBJ1-1; D is unclear. The sequences come from PBMCs, mostly from graft donor cells, collected 360 days after TCRalphabeta/CD19-depleted stem cell transplant. This chain's CDR3 is CATKTVMNTEAFF. The DNA for the CDR3 is TGTGCCACCAAGACCGTCATGAACACTGAAGCTTTCTTT.